This passage covers 21 T cell receptor beta chains from one sample sequenced in a study of cytomegalovirus exposure and HLA in healthy donors. Sequencing was performed with immunoSEQ multiplex PCR; in TCRdb, only in-frame clones are kept and a portion is missing. The sample lists some 260,000 clones, roughly 84% occurring once. The sample comprised PBMCs. These receptors originate from a man aged 18 to 30 in good health and CMV-seropositive.

This clone showed up just once. V is TRBV27 and J is TRBJ2-5; 7 bases fit TRBD1. Per the germline V gene, CDR1 is MNHEY and CDR2 is SMNVEV (reference sequence). Losses at the gene ends were 6 bases for V and 5 bases for J; bases not matched to a gene: 3. This CDR3 has 12 amino acids. CDR3 DNA: TGTGCCAGCAGGACAGGGTCCGAGACCCAGTACTTC. Amino acid sequence: CASRTGSETQYF.

This chain uses TRBV4-1 with TRBJ1-4; 10 nucleotides match TRBD1. V lost 4 bases and J lost 3; bases outside the gene matches: 8. Germline lookup yields CDR1 MGHRA and CDR2 YSYEKL. The CDR3 totals 17 residues. As DNA, the CDR3 is TGCGCCAGCAGCCGTCAGACAGGGGGCGCATCTAATGAAAAACTGTTTTTT. Protein sequence: CASSRQTGGASNEKLFF.

The genes are TRBV5-1 and TRBJ2-2; 8 positions agree with TRBD2. The V gene's germline CDR1 is SGHRS and CDR2 YFSETQ. The CDR3 covers 16 residues. With 2 bases clipped from V and 6 bases from J, the junction kept 9 bases outside the gene matches. The CDR3 region is CASSLVAGTLAGELFF. CDR3 coding DNA: TGCGCCAGCAGCTTAGTAGCGGGGACCTTGGCCGGGGAGCTGTTTTTT.

This chain joins TRBV27 and TRBJ2-1; 7 nucleotides align to TRBD2. The germline V gene has CDR1 MNHEY and CDR2 SMNVEV (reference sequence). Germline trimming cut 0 bases from V and 5 bases from J; bases unmatched to any gene: 4. The CDR3 contains 15 residues. CDR3 residues: CASSLSGTTNNEQFF. CDR3 nucleotides: TGTGCCAGCAGTTTATCAGGGACTACGAACAATGAGCAGTTCTTC.

The CDR3 bases are TGTGCCAGCAGCGACTGGGGGGCAGGTTGGCAGCCCCAGCATTTT. Residues: CASSDWGAGWQPQHF. The chain combines TRBV16 with TRBJ1-5, with a tentative D call TRBD1 (6 bases). The CDR3 is 15 amino acids. The V and J ends lost 5 bases and 7 bases respectively, with 18 bases between them. Germline-derived CDR1 and CDR2 are KGHSY and FQNENV.

The V and J genes are TRBV13 and TRBJ2-3, with 7 positions matching TRBD2. V lost 5 bases and J lost 2; bases outside the gene matches: 4. This CDR3 is 14 amino acids long. Germline loops: CDR1 PRHDT, CDR2 FYEKMQ (reference sequence). CDR3 sequence (DNA): TGTGCCAGCAGCCCCCGGGACTACACAGATACGCAGTATTTT. It specifies CASSPRDYTDTQYF.

This chain links TRBV6-5 with TRBJ1-2; the D is unclear. Looked up from germline, CDR1 is MNHEY and CDR2 is SVGAGI. This CDR3 has 14 amino acids. Trimming left V 0 bases short and J 4 bases short, with 9 bases between. This chain's CDR3 is CASSYSPGSYGYTF. Written as DNA, the CDR3 is TGTGCCAGCAGTTACTCGCCGGGGAGCTATGGCTACACCTTC.

In regard to this clone: A read error is likely, as this CDR3 ends without the conserved phenylalanine or tryptophan. The limits of the CDR3 on the DNA are not certain, so only TCRdb's listed CDR3 is given. This sequence joins TRBV15 and TRBJ1-3. Germline V CDR1 and CDR2: LNHNV, YYDKDF (reference sequence). The CDR3 is 14 residues long, ends included. The CDR3 loop reads CATSRDLWQGVRNI.

The rearrangement joins TRBV7-9 to TRBJ1-1; the match to TRBD1 covers 7 bases. From germline, CDR1 is SEHNR and CDR2 FQNEAQ (reference sequence). V shed 6 bases and J 1 base; nucleotides not matched to a gene: 14. CDR3 length: 17 amino acids. The CDR3 is CASREDRPKVPNTEAFF. CDR3 nucleotide sequence: TGTGCCAGCAGAGAGGACAGGCCCAAGGTCCCGAACACTGAAGCTTTCTTT.

This chain uses TRBV28 with TRBJ1-2; D unresolved. Germline CDR1 MDHEN, CDR2 SYDVKM. Trimming shortened V by 4 bases and J by 4 bases, and 7 bases separated the two germline ends. The CDR3 length is 12 residues. The CDR3 loop reads CASSSDVYGYTF. As DNA, the CDR3 is TGTGCCAGCAGTTCCGACGTCTATGGCTACACCTTC.

This chain links TRBV11-2 with TRBJ2-7, with TRBD2 matching over 7 bases. The V gene's germline CDR1 is SGHAT and CDR2 FQNNGV. This CDR3 has 16 amino acids. Losses at the gene ends were 3 bases for V and 5 bases for J; bases not matched to a gene: 13. DNA of the CDR3: TGTGCCAGCAGCTTGGCCGCGGCGGGAGACCTTGACGAGCAGTACTTC. Its translation: CASSLAAAGDLDEQYF.

V and J are TRBV30 and TRBJ2-1, with 11 bases aligning to TRBD2. After removal of 2 bases from V and 4 bases from J, the junction contained 10 bases not matched to a gene. CDR3 size: 17 residues. The germline CDR1 and CDR2 sequences are GTSNPN and SVGIG (reference sequence). This CDR3 is CAWSRLTSGSSYNEQFF. For the CDR3, the DNA is TGTGCCTGGAGTAGATTAACTAGCGGGAGTTCGTACAATGAGCAGTTCTTC.

This clone was recorded only once. The chain uses TRBV6-5 and TRBJ2-3; D is uncertain. This CDR3 contains 11 residues. V was trimmed by 0 bases and J by 5 bases, leaving 0 bases between them. Germline V gives CDR1 MNHEY, CDR2 SVGAGI. CDR3 in DNA: TGTGCCAGCAGTTACTCAGATACGCAGTATTTT. Translating it yields CASSYSDTQYF.

The chain is built from TRBV6-1 and TRBJ2-2, with 7 bases identical to TRBD2. The germline V gene has CDR1 MNHNS and CDR2 SASEGT. This CDR3 region has 16 residues. V shed 2 bases and J 5 bases; nucleotides not matched to a gene: 8. CDR3 DNA sequence: TGTGCCAGCAGTGAACCGGGGGGAAGGTATACCGGGGAGCTGTTTTTT. Protein: CASSEPGGRYTGELFF.

CDR3 in amino acids: CASTPTGPSYEQYF. The DNA for the CDR3 is TGTGCCAGCACCCCGACGGGGCCCTCCTACGAGCAGTACTTC. The chain recombines TRBV6-1 with TRBJ2-7, with D perhaps matching TRBD1 or TRBD2 (5 bases each). This CDR3 is 14 amino acids long. CDR1 MNHNS and CDR2 SASEGT come from the germline V gene. Trimming left V 7 bases short and J 0 bases short, with 13 bases between.

J is TRBJ1-2 and V is TRBV5-6, with D tentatively TRBD1 (6 bases). Looked up from germline, CDR1 is SGHDT and CDR2 is YYEEEE. CDR3 length: 17 residues. V lost 6 bases, J lost 0 bases, and 21 bases lay in between. The CDR3 loop is CASILGGILGTNYGYTF. The DNA for the CDR3 is TGTGCCAGCATATTGGGGGGCATTCTCGGGACTAACTATGGCTACACCTTC. Based on the CDR3 plus reference TRBV5-6 and TRBJ1-2, the full variable domain is DAGVTQSPTHLIKTRGQQVTLRCSPKSGHDTVSWYQQALGQGPQFIFQYYEEEERQRGNFPDRFSGHQFPNYSSELNVNALLLGDSALYLCASILGGILGTNYGYTFGSGTRLTVV.

This sequence joins TRBV7-6 and TRBJ2-1; TRBD2 matches at 8 bases. The ends lost 3 bases at V and 0 bases at J; junction bases unmatched: 7. The germline CDR1 and CDR2 sequences are SGHVS and FNYEAQ. The CDR3 is 17 amino acids. Here the CDR3 reads CASSLGLAGSSYNEQFF. DNA of the CDR3: TGTGCCAGCAGCTTGGGGCTAGCGGGTAGCTCCTACAATGAGCAGTTCTTC.

The rearrangement joins TRBV10-3 to TRBJ2-7; 7 bases fit TRBD1. J was trimmed by 4 bases and V by 0 bases; bases with no gene match: 3. The CDR3 runs 14 residues. The germline V gene encodes CDR1 ENHRY and CDR2 SYGVKD. The CDR3 DNA follows: TGTGCCATCAGTGAGTCGGGACAGAGGTACGAGCAGTACTTC. Its translation: CAISESGQRYEQYF.

The sample holds a few counts of this clone. The V gene is TRBV27, the J gene TRBJ1-5; D perhaps matches TRBD1 (5 bases). Looked up from germline, CDR1 is MNHEY and CDR2 is SMNVEV (reference sequence). CDR3 length equals 13 residues. Trimming left V 6 bases short and J 5 bases short, with 11 bases between. In DNA, the CDR3 is TGTGCCAGCAGCACGGAGGGGTATCAGCCCCAGCATTTT. This gives the protein CASSTEGYQPQHF.

The V and J genes are TRBV14 and TRBJ2-5; TRBD2 agrees at 8 bases. With V trimmed by 4 bases and J by 4 bases, 8 bases remained unmatched. The CDR3 runs 15 residues. Germline V gene lookup returns CDR1 SGHDN and CDR2 FVKESK. The CDR3 loop is CASSPFGRARETQYF. The CDR3 DNA reads TGTGCCAGCAGCCCCTTCGGGAGGGCTAGAGAGACCCAGTACTTC.

This clone came up a few times. The chain carries TRBV5-5 and TRBJ1-3; D not certain. V was shortened by 4 bases and J by 2 bases, with 10 bases between the two germline ends. The germline V gene encodes CDR1 SGHKS and CDR2 YYEKEE (reference sequence). The CDR3 extends over 14 amino acids. The CDR3 protein is CASSIGDAGNTIYF. CDR3 DNA sequence: TGTGCCAGCAGCATCGGAGATGCTGGAAACACCATATATTTT.